A single sample gave rise to the 31 T cell receptor beta chains below, sequenced in a study of T-cell memory formation after mild COVID-19. TCRdb re-called the 5' RACE reads with MiXCR, one entry per CDR3 protein. The table shows some 300,000 distinct CDR3 sequences, with 20% to 25% occurring only once. Sequencing was carried out using PBMCs or a T cell subset sorted from them (not recorded which). The receptors come from a man aged 18 to 29 who had mild COVID-19 (a few samples of this study predate the infection). Cell type and time point are not known.

This clonotype was seen a handful of times. The rearrangement uses TRBV24-1 and TRBJ2-5; D is tentatively TRBD1 or TRBD2 (5 bases each). CDR1 is KGHDR and CDR2 is SFDVKD in the germline V gene. V shed 4 bases and J shed 4 bases, with 12 bases lying between them. The CDR3 is 14 amino acids. In DNA form, the CDR3 reads TGTGCCACCAGTGAGTCCGGGGCGGGAGAGACCCAGTACTTC. Translating it yields CATSESGAGETQYF.

This clonotype came up a few times. CDR3 sequence: CASSPDRAGNYGYTF. CDR3 sequence (DNA): TGTGCCAGCAGCCCCGACAGGGCGGGGAACTATGGCTACACCTTC. The V and J genes are TRBV6-1 and TRBJ1-2, with 7 nucleotides matching TRBD1. Trimming took 6 bases from V and 2 from J; bases not matched to a gene: 9. This CDR3 has 15 amino acids. CDR1 is MNHNS, CDR2 SASEGT, per germline.

CDR3 loop: CASSLDRAHMNTEAFF. The CDR3 coding sequence is TGTGCCAGCAGCTTAGACAGAGCCCACATGAACACTGAAGCTTTCTTT. The chain employs TRBV7-2 and TRBJ1-1; the D is unclear. Trimming took off 1 base at V and 0 bases at J, with 12 bases between the two ends. The CDR3 is 16 residues long. Germline V gene data show CDR1 as SGHTA and CDR2 as FQGNSA.

The chain carries TRBV16 and TRBJ2-3; no reliable D call. This CDR3 spans 14 amino acids. V was shortened by 2 bases and J by 0 bases, with 6 bases between the two germline ends. Germline V gene sequence: CDR1 KGHSY, CDR2 FQNENV. CDR3 DNA: TGTGCCAGCAGCCAAGCCCGAAGCACAGATACGCAGTATTTT. Its translation: CASSQARSTDTQYF.

The V gene is TRBV12-3 or TRBV12-4, the J gene TRBJ1-2; D is unclear. The CDR3 consists of 14 residues. The V end lost 3 bases, the J end lost 2 bases, and 10 bases lay between the germline ends. The CDR3 is CASSFLAANYGYTF. The DNA for the CDR3 is TGTGCCAGCAGTTTTCTGGCGGCAAACTATGGCTACACCTTC.

This clonotype was counted a few times. The chain combines TRBV4-1 with TRBJ2-2, with 9 positions matching TRBD2. CDR3 length: 16 amino acids. The germline V gene has CDR1 MGHRA and CDR2 YSYEKL. V dropped 2 bases and J dropped 3; count of bases not matched to a gene: 4. Here the CDR3 reads CASSQISGGYTGELFF. The CDR3 DNA reads TGCGCCAGCAGCCAAATCAGCGGGGGGTACACCGGGGAGCTGTTTTTT.

As DNA, the CDR3 is TGTGCCAGCTCCCCAGGACAGGCGAGCACTGAAGCTTTCTTT. Amino acids: CASSPGQASTEAFF. This rearrangement joins TRBV18 to TRBJ1-1, with 7 bases lining up with TRBD1. The CDR3 has 14 amino acids. Germline CDR1 reads KGHSH; CDR2 reads LQKENI. Unmatched junction bases numbered 8, after V lost 6 bases and J lost 4 bases.

As regards this clonotype: The junction does not match germline at one end; this may be a read error. The chain links TRBV7-7 to TRBJ2-1; D assignment may be TRBD1 or TRBD2 (7 bases each). The CDR3 covers 16 residues. Per germline, CDR1 SSHAT and CDR2 FNYEAQ (reference sequence). CDR3 loop: CASSPGRGTEGNEQFF. The CDR3 DNA follows: TGTGCTAGCAGCCCAGGGCGGGGGACAGAGGGCAATGAGCAGTTCTTC.

The table lists this clonotype with a few counts. V and J are TRBV9 and TRBJ2-7, with TRBD2 matching over 11 bases. CDR1 is SGDLS and CDR2 is YYNGEE in the germline V gene. The CDR3 length is 16 residues. J gave up 2 bases and V 4 bases, and 8 bases lay outside the gene matches. DNA for the CDR3: TGTGCCAGCAGCCCAGTGAGGGGACTAGCGGCCTACGAGCAGTACTTC. Its protein product is CASSPVRGLAAYEQYF. Drawing the rest from reference TRBV9 and TRBJ2-7, the complete variable domain is DSGVTQTPKHLITATGQRVTLRCSPRSGDLSVYWYQQSLDQGLQFLIQYYNGEERAKGNILERFSAQQFPDLHSELNLSSLELGDSALYFCASSPVRGLAAYEQYFGPGTRLTVT.

This clonotype appeared a few times. The chain combines TRBV5-1 with TRBJ2-7; 9 bases map to TRBD1. The CDR3 is 15 amino acids. Germline V gene sequence: CDR1 SGHRS, CDR2 YFSETQ. V gave up 0 bases and J gave up 6 bases; unmatched junction bases: 7. The CDR3 loop is CASSLVVGQGTEQYF. CDR3 DNA sequence: TGCGCCAGCAGCTTGGTCGTGGGACAGGGTACCGAGCAGTACTTC.

The V and J genes are TRBV11-2 and TRBJ1-1, with D uncertain. There are 13 residues in the CDR3. The V gene's germline CDR1 is SGHAT and CDR2 FQNNGV. V was shortened by 5 bases and J by 7 bases, with 14 bases between the two germline ends. CDR3 DNA: TGTGCCAGCAGCCACCCGAACAGCGATGAAGCTTTCTTT. Protein product: CASSHPNSDEAFF.

The chain combines TRBV5-1 with TRBJ2-5; D is tentatively TRBD1 or TRBD2 (6 bases each). Germline CDR1 and CDR2: SGHRS and YFSETQ. This CDR3 spans 14 amino acids. V lost 1 base and J 5 bases, leaving 12 bases between the germline ends. The CDR3 loop is CASSLRGAGETQYF. The CDR3 DNA sequence: TGCGCCAGCAGCTTGAGGGGGGCAGGGGAGACCCAGTACTTC.

This clonotype appeared a few times. The chain joins TRBV28 to TRBJ2-1; D unclear. Germline lookup yields CDR1 MDHEN and CDR2 SYDVKM. With 6 bases removed from V and 7 bases from J, the gap between germline ends came to 7 bases. The CDR3 extends over 11 amino acids. CDR3 bases: TGTGCCAGCAGGGCGTATAATGAGCAGTTCTTC. Amino acids: CASRAYNEQFF.

The V and J genes are TRBV3-1 and TRBJ2-7; TRBD1 might be the D (6 bases). The CDR3 is 14 amino acids. Germline-derived CDR1 and CDR2 are LGHDT and YNNKEL (reference sequence). The V and J ends lost 4 bases and 3 bases respectively, with 13 bases between them. The DNA of the CDR3 is TGTGCCAGCAGCCTCACCAGGGGTGGCTACGAGCAGTACTTC. It encodes CASSLTRGGYEQYF.

In DNA form, the CDR3 reads TGCAGTGCTAGAGATCCCAGACAGGGGGGGGGTAACTATGGCTACACCTTC. Translated: CSARDPRQGGGNYGYTF. The rearrangement uses TRBV20-1 and TRBJ1-2; 9 bases map to TRBD1. CDR3 length: 17 amino acids. Trimming took 0 bases from V and 1 from J; bases not matched to a gene: 9. The germline V gene encodes CDR1 DFQATT and CDR2 SNEGSKA (reference sequence).

This clonotype appeared a few times. The CDR3 DNA reads as TGTGCCAGCAGCCATTCGGGACTAGCTGTCGAGCAGTACTTC. Amino acids: CASSHSGLAVEQYF. This chain connects TRBV9 to TRBJ2-7, with 9 bases identical to TRBD2. Germline V CDR1 and CDR2: SGDLS, YYNGEE. This CDR3 spans 14 amino acids. The junction had 8 bases not matched to a gene; V was cut back by 4 bases and J by 6 bases.

J is TRBJ2-7 and V is TRBV20-1; D gene ambiguous. V lost 2 bases to trimming and J lost 0 bases, with 8 bases between them. Germline V gene lookup returns CDR1 DFQATT and CDR2 SNEGSKA (reference sequence). This CDR3 has 13 amino acids. The CDR3 spells CSARYPTSYEQYV. DNA of the CDR3: TGCAGTGCTAGATATCCGACCTCCTACGAGCAGTACGTC.

This clonotype has more than one count but fewer than ten. A read error may explain this, as a much larger clone is one base away. J is TRBJ2-7 and V is TRBV7-2; no firm D call. Germline values: CDR1 SGHTA, CDR2 FQGNSA. The CDR3 has 11 amino acids. V shed 6 bases and J shed 2 bases, with 5 bases lying between them. The DNA of the CDR3 is TGTGCCAGCAGGTCCCCCTACGAGCAGTACTTC. Amino acids: CASRSPYEQYF.

The rearrangement uses TRBV7-3 and TRBJ1-4, with D possibly matching TRBD1 (5 bases). Trimming removed 5 bases from V and 8 bases from J, with 15 bases in between. This CDR3 has 14 residues. Germline loops: CDR1 SGHTA, CDR2 FQGTGA. CDR3: CASSKGPPGEKLFF. Here the CDR3 DNA reads TGTGCCAGCAGCAAGGGACCGCCGGGGGAAAAACTGTTTTTT. Using reference TRBV7-3 and TRBJ1-4 for the parts outside the CDR3, the full variable domain is GAGVSQTPSNKVTEKGKYVELRCDPISGHTALYWYRQSLGQGPEFLIYFQGTGAADDSGLPNDRFFAVRPEGSVSTLKIQRTERGDSAVYLCASSKGPPGEKLFFGSGTQLSVL.

This clonotype showed up just a few times. The genes are TRBV6-5 and TRBJ2-2, with 10 bases aligning to TRBD2. This CDR3 spans 16 amino acids. V lost 5 bases and J lost 1; bases outside the gene matches: 4. Germline V lookup: CDR1 MNHEY, CDR2 SVGAGI. CDR3 DNA sequence: TGTGCCAGCAGTCTAGCGGGGGATCAGAACACCGGGGAGCTGTTTTTT. Encoded protein: CASSLAGDQNTGELFF.

Comments on this clonotype: Given a much more abundant clone one base away, this may be a read error. V and J are TRBV9 and TRBJ2-3, with 8 bases fitting TRBD1. The CDR3 loop spans 14 amino acids. The germline CDR1 and CDR2 sequences are SGDLS and YYNGEE. V was clipped by 3 bases and J by 2 bases; unmatched bases: 2. CDR3 in DNA: TGTGCCAGCAGCGCGGACAGGGTCACAGATACGCAGTATTTT. Translating it yields CASSADRVTDTQYF.

This clonotype was counted ten times or more. The rearrangement links TRBV28 to TRBJ1-2, with D hard to call. CDR1 and CDR2 (germline): MDHEN, SYDVKM. With 7 bases removed from V and 5 bases from J, the gap between germline ends came to 11 bases. The CDR3 has 12 amino acids. The CDR3, as DNA: TGTGCCAGCACTAAACAGCATTATGGCTACACCTTC. It is translated as CASTKQHYGYTF.

This clonotype was seen a handful of times. The CDR3 sequence: CASSYDRVGSGELFF. CDR3 sequence (DNA): TGTGCCAGCAGCTACGACAGGGTTGGGAGCGGGGAGCTGTTTTTT. J is TRBJ2-2 and V is TRBV28, with TRBD1 matching over 7 bases. Germline V lookup: CDR1 MDHEN, CDR2 SYDVKM. V gave up 6 bases and J gave up 7 bases; unmatched junction bases: 11. The CDR3 runs 15 residues.

This clonotype has just a few counts. The chain links TRBV5-8 to TRBJ1-1; no firm D call. Germline V gives CDR1 SGHTS, CDR2 YDEGEE. Trimming pared 1 base from V and 8 bases from J, leaving 12 bases between. The CDR3 is made up of 13 amino acids. CDR3: CASSLYTEREAFF. The CDR3 region has the DNA TGTGCCAGCAGCTTGTATACGGAACGCGAAGCTTTCTTT.

This clonotype was recorded at least ten times. This chain joins TRBV5-1 and TRBJ2-5; 9 bases fit TRBD1. CDR1 is SGHRS and CDR2 is YFSETQ in the germline V gene. Losses at the gene ends were 4 bases for V and 4 bases for J; bases not matched to a gene: 5. The CDR3 consists of 14 residues. CDR3 in amino acids: CASSVPGQGETQYF. DNA of the CDR3: TGCGCCAGCAGCGTACCGGGACAGGGAGAGACCCAGTACTTC.

This chain uses TRBV5-1 with TRBJ2-5, with D perhaps TRBD1 or TRBD2 (6 bases each). This CDR3 has 16 amino acids. Germline V gene sequence: CDR1 SGHRS, CDR2 YFSETQ. Trimming shortened V by 1 base and J by 4 bases, and 17 bases separated the two germline ends. The DNA for the CDR3 is TGCGCCAGCAGCTTGAGGGCCGGGGGCACGGCAGAGACCCAGTACTTC. Amino acid sequence: CASSLRAGGTAETQYF.

This clonotype was seen more than once but under ten times. V usage is TRBV3-1 and J usage is TRBJ2-3; 8 bases are shared with TRBD1. The CDR3 length is 12 residues. Germline V gives CDR1 LGHDT, CDR2 YNNKEL (reference sequence). Trimming at V came to 3 bases and at J to 10 bases, leaving 3 bases not matched to a gene. CDR3 region: CASSQDREAQYF. The CDR3 coding sequence is TGTGCCAGCAGCCAGGACAGGGAGGCGCAGTATTTT.

This clonotype occurred a few times. This chain connects TRBV5-1 to TRBJ2-3; 9 bases match TRBD2. Losses at the gene ends were 4 bases for V and 2 bases for J; bases not matched to a gene: 8. CDR1 SGHRS and CDR2 YFSETQ come from the germline V gene. The CDR3 has 16 amino acids. The CDR3 sequence is CASSESSGGFTDTQYF. CDR3 bases: TGCGCCAGCAGCGAAAGCAGCGGGGGGTTCACAGATACGCAGTATTTT.

The sample holds a few counts of this clonotype. The V gene is TRBV5-5, the J gene TRBJ2-1, with no clear D. Trimming took off 4 bases at V and 9 bases at J, with 11 bases between the two ends. The V gene's germline CDR1 is SGHKS and CDR2 YYEKEE (reference sequence). CDR3 length: 12 residues. The CDR3 bases are TGTGCCAGCAGCCCGGGCTGGGGTGAGCAGTTCTTC. As protein: CASSPGWGEQFF. The whole variable domain, remainder taken from reference TRBV5-5 and TRBJ2-1, is DAGVTQSPTHLIKTRGQQVTLRCSPISGHKSVSWYQQVLGQGPQFIFQYYEKEERGRGNFPDRFSARQFPNYSSELNVNALLLGDSALYLCASSPGWGEQFFGPGTRLTVL.

The sample holds a few counts of this clonotype. The chain uses TRBV2 and TRBJ2-7; 11 positions match TRBD1. The junction had 2 bases not matched to a gene; V was cut back by 4 bases and J by 6 bases. Germline loops: CDR1 SNHLY, CDR2 FYNNEI. The CDR3 is 13 residues long. This chain's CDR3 is CASSAGTGGEQYV. CDR3 DNA sequence: TGTGCCAGCAGTGCCGGGACAGGGGGCGAGCAGTACGTC.

This chain joins TRBV10-3 and TRBJ2-5; a possible D gene is TRBD2 (6 bases). Per the germline V gene, CDR1 is ENHRY and CDR2 is SYGVKD. V shed 1 base and J shed 5 bases, with 17 bases lying between them. The CDR3 sequence is 16 residues long. CDR3 nucleotide sequence: TGTGCCATCAGTGAGTTTCTTGGCGGGGCCCAGGAGACCCAGTACTTC. Residues: CAISEFLGGAQETQYF.